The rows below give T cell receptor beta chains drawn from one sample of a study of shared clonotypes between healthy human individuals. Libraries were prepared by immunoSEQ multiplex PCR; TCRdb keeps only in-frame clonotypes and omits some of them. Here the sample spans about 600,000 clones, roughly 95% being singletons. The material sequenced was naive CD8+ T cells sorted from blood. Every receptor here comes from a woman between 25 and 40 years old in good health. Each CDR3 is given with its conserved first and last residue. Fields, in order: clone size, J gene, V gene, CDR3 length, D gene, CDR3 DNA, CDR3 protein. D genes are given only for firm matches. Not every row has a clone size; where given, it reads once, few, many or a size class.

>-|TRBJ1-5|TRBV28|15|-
TGTGCCAGCAGTTTAGAGGCGACCGGCAATCAGCCCCAGCATTTT
CASSLEATGNQPQHF
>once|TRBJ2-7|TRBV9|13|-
TGTGCCAGCAGCCCCCGGTTGGAGTACGAGCAGTACTTC
CASSPRLEYEQYF
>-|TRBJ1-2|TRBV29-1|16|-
TGCAGCGTTGAAGATTGGGGCGGAGGGAGAAACTATGGCTACACCTTC
CSVEDWGGGRNYGYTF
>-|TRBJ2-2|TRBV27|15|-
TGTGCCAGCAGTTTATCGCTTATGGGGTTCGGGGAGCTGTTTTTT
CASSLSLMGFGELFF
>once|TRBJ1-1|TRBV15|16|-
TGTGCCACCAGCAGAGATCTCGACACCATGAACACTGAAGCTTTCTTT
CATSRDLDTMNTEAFF
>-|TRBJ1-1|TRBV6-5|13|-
TGTGCCAGCAGTTACTCTGTTACCACTGAAGCTTTCTTT
CASSYSVTTEAFF
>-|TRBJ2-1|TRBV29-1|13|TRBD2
TGCAGCGGTCGGGACTACACTTACAATGAGCAGTTCTTC
CSGRDYTYNEQFF
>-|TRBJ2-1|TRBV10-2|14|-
TGCGCCAGCAGTGGCACCCTTGAAGGCAATGAGCAGTTCTTC
CASSGTLEGNEQFF
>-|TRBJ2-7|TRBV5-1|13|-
TGCGCCAGCAGCCTGGACACCTCCTACGAGCAGTACTTC
CASSLDTSYEQYF
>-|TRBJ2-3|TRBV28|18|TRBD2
TGTGCCAGCAGTTCGGGACTAGCGGGACATCGACGCACAGATACGCAGTATTTT
CASSSGLAGHRRTDTQYF
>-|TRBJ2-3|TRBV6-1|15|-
TGTGCCACCTGGGACTGGGAAACTAGCACAGATACGCAGTATTTT
CATWDWETSTDTQYF
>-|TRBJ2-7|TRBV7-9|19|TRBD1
TGTGCCAGCAGCTTAGATAGCGTTACGACAGGGATACTGACCTACGAGCAGTACTTC
CASSLDSVTTGILTYEQYF
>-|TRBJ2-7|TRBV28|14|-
TGTGCCAGCAGTTTCGGCCTAGGGGGCTACGAGCAGTACTTC
CASSFGLGGYEQYF
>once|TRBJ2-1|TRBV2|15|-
TGTGCCAGCAGTGAATGGTTATCTCGTCACAATGAGCAGTTCTTC
CASSEWLSRHNEQFF
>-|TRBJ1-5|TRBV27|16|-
TGTGCCAGCAGTTTATCAGGGGGGGGTAGCAATCAGCCCCAGCATTTT
CASSLSGGGSNQPQHF
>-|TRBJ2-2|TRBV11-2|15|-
TGTGCCAGCAGCTTCAGACGACCGAACACCGGGGAGCTGTTTTTT
CASSFRRPNTGELFF
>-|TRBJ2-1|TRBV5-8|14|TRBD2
TGTGCCAGCAGCGGCCCGACTAGCGGGCTTGAGCAGTTCTTC
CASSGPTSGLEQFF
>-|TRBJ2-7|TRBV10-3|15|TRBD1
TGTGCCATCAGGACCCCGGGACAGGGGGCTAACGAGCAGTACTTC
CAIRTPGQGANEQYF
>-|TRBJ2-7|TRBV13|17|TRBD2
TGTGCCAGCAGCTTAGTGGTAGCGGGAGGTACTGACTACGAGCAGTACTTC
CASSLVVAGGTDYEQYF
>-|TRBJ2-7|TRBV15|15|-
TGTGCCACCAGCAGGGAGTACCCACACAACTACGAGCAGTACTTC
CATSREYPHNYEQYF
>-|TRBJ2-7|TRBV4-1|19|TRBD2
TGCGCCAGCAGCCAAGCGCAACTAGCGGGAGGCGGGCGTGGGTACGAGCAGTACTTC
CASSQAQLAGGGRGYEQYF
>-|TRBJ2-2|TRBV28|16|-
TGTGCCAGCAGTCCCTGGTCTTCCGGTAACACCGGGGAGCTGTTTTTT
CASSPWSSGNTGELFF
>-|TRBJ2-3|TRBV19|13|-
TGTGCCAGTAGTCGTCTTTTCACAGATACGCAGTATTTT
CASSRLFTDTQYF
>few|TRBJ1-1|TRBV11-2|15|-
TGTGCCAGCAGCTTAGATTCCCCGCTAAACACTGAAGCTTTCTTT
CASSLDSPLNTEAFF
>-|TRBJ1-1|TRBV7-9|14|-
TGTGCCAGCAGCTTAGTACTCACCGGAACTGAAGCTTTCTTT
CASSLVLTGTEAFF
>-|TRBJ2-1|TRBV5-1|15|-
TGCGCCAGCAGCTTGGGACAGGGAGAGCGGGGTGAGCAGTTCTTC
CASSLGQGERGEQFF
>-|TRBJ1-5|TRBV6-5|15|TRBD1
TGTGCCAGCAGCAGGACAGGGAATAGCAATCAGCCCCAGCATTTT
CASSRTGNSNQPQHF
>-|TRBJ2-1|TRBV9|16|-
TGTGCCAGCAGCGTTAATCGGCAGAGCTCCTACAATGAGCAGTTCTTC
CASSVNRQSSYNEQFF
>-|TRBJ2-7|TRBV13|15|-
TGTGCCAGCAGCTTACAGGGCAGGGGTATCCACGAGCAGTACTTC
CASSLQGRGIHEQYF
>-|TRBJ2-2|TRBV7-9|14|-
TGTGCCAGCAAGGCGACACGGGACACCGGGGAGCTGTTTTTT
CASKATRDTGELFF